What follows are 27 T cell receptor beta chains derived from one specimen sequenced in a study of cytomegalovirus exposure and HLA in healthy donors. The study ran its PCR with 60 Vbeta and 13 Jbeta primers. TCRdb's copy holds only in-frame clones and misses some; the assay was immunoSEQ multiplex PCR. The sample consists of about 160,000 clones, 70% to 80% of them appearing once. The sample taken for sequencing was PBMCs. The receptors come from a man aged 35-49 years in good health and CMV-seronegative.

This chain uses TRBV7-9 with TRBJ2-7; 13 nucleotides agree with TRBD2. V trimming: 5 bases; J trimming: 2 bases; junction bases outside the gene matches: 6. Germline V gene lookup returns CDR1 SEHNR and CDR2 FQNEAQ (reference sequence). This CDR3 is 16 amino acids long. The CDR3 DNA is TGTGCCAGCAGCCCAGCCGGGACTAGCGGGGCCTACGAGCAGTACTTC. Translating gives CASSPAGTSGAYEQYF.

The CDR3, as DNA: TGTGCCAGCAGTGAACGGGCAGGGCGTCCTCAGCCCCAGCATTTT. Protein: CASSERAGRPQPQHF. The chain couples TRBV2 to TRBJ1-5, with a weak D call TRBD1 (5 bases). The CDR3 length is 15 residues. V was trimmed by 2 bases and J by 6 bases, leaving 14 bases between them. The V gene's germline CDR1 is SNHLY and CDR2 FYNNEI.

This chain uses TRBV6-6 with TRBJ2-1, with a tentative D call TRBD2 (5 bases). Germline V CDR1 and CDR2: MNHNY, SVGAGI (reference sequence). Trimming shortened V by 6 bases and J by 10 bases, and 13 bases separated the two germline ends. The CDR3 sequence is 12 residues long. As DNA, the CDR3 is TGTGCCAGCAGCGGGCCGGGCGGGGAGCAGTTCTTC. Its protein product is CASSGPGGEQFF.

The chain joins TRBV6-6 to TRBJ2-7; a weak D match, TRBD1 (5 bases). Looked up from germline, CDR1 is MNHNY and CDR2 is SVGAGI (reference sequence). V gave up 6 bases and J gave up 0 bases, with 12 bases separating them. The CDR3 length is 14 residues. Here the CDR3 DNA reads TGTGCCAGCAGCACAACAGGATACTCCTACGAGCAGTACTTC. As protein: CASSTTGYSYEQYF.

The chain has TRBV28 and TRBJ1-1; no clear D gene. The CDR3 covers 13 residues. Germline CDR1 is MDHEN and CDR2 is SYDVKM. The V end was cut by 2 bases, the J end by 3 bases, with 7 bases between. The CDR3 region has the DNA TGTGCCAGCAGTTTAGCGGATTACACTGAAGCTTTCTTT. Its protein is CASSLADYTEAFF.

The table lists this clone with a count of one. The genes are TRBV27 and TRBJ2-1; 14 bases fit TRBD2. Germline lookup yields CDR1 MNHEY and CDR2 SMNVEV (reference sequence). V shed 8 bases, J shed 9 bases, and the junction held 6 bases outside the gene matches. The CDR3 has 14 amino acids. The CDR3 protein is CASRLAGGLTEQFF. The CDR3 DNA reads TGTGCCAGCCGACTAGCGGGAGGGCTTACTGAGCAGTTCTTC.

The chain has TRBV28 and TRBJ2-3; D is perhaps TRBD2 (6 bases). Germline V gene sequence: CDR1 MDHEN, CDR2 SYDVKM. CDR3 length equals 12 residues. The germline V and J ends were trimmed by 5 bases and 10 bases, with 13 bases remaining between them. The CDR3 DNA is TGTGCCAGCAGTCTCCAGCTAGCGCCGCAGTATTTT. This translates into CASSLQLAPQYF.

J is TRBJ2-7 and V is TRBV15; 7 bases are a match to TRBD2. The CDR3 has 13 residues. Looked up from germline, CDR1 is LNHNV and CDR2 is YYDKDF (reference sequence). The V segment lost 4 bases and the J segment 1 base; nucleotides outside the gene matches: 1. The CDR3 sequence: CATSTGRSYEQYF. In nucleotides, the CDR3 is TGTGCCACCAGCACCGGGAGGTCCTACGAGCAGTACTTC.

For this clone: Its ends do not fully match the called genes, so a read error is possible. J is TRBJ2-4 and V is TRBV5-8; tentative D call: TRBD2 (6 bases). This CDR3 has 18 residues. Germline values: CDR1 SGHTS, CDR2 YDEGEE. The chain's CDR3 is CASSLGTTRGWTKNSQYF. The CDR3 bases are TGTGCCAGCAGCTTGGGGACCACCCGGGGGTGGACCAAAAACAGTCAGTACTTC.

On this clone itself: The junction departs from the called germline gene at one end, perhaps through a read error. The chain carries TRBV7-2 and TRBJ1-1; 8 bases align to TRBD1. There are 15 residues in the CDR3. Germline lookup yields CDR1 SGHTA and CDR2 FQGNSA. CDR3: CASSPNTHRGTAATF. In DNA form, the CDR3 reads TGTGCCAGCAGCCCCAACACCCACAGGGGGACCGCGGCCACTTTT.

The chain joins TRBV5-1 to TRBJ2-3, with D perhaps TRBD1 (5 bases). Germline CDR1 and CDR2: SGHRS and YFSETQ. The CDR3 loop spans 16 amino acids. V was cut by 0 bases and J by 2 bases, with 13 bases left in between. CDR3 in amino acids: CASSLEGLPVTDTQYF. The CDR3 DNA reads TGCGCCAGCAGCTTGGAGGGGCTACCTGTCACAGATACGCAGTATTTT.

The chain is built from TRBV4-3 and TRBJ2-5, with D perhaps TRBD2 (6 bases). The last part of the DNA fits TRBJ2-7 better; the J call may be wrong. From germline, CDR1 is LGHNA and CDR2 YSLEER. CDR3 length: 16 amino acids. The CDR3 DNA is TGCGCCAGCAGCCATGACACGGGGACTGCCAACTACGAGCAGTACTTC. Its translation: CASSHDTGTANYEQYF.

Of note for this clone: At one boundary the junction diverges from the germline segment, which might be a read error. V is TRBV7-8 and J is TRBJ2-7, with TRBD2 matching 8 bases. Germline V gives CDR1 SGHVS, CDR2 FQNEAQ. The CDR3 loop spans 14 amino acids. The DNA of the CDR3 is TGTGCCGGCAGCTATACTAGCGGTCTCGGCGAGCAGTACTTC. Its translation is CAGSYTSGLGEQYF.

The sample holds one count of this clone. This chain joins TRBV15 and TRBJ2-2, with 12 bases lining up with TRBD2. Looked up from germline, CDR1 is LNHNV and CDR2 is YYDKDF (reference sequence). The CDR3 has 17 amino acids. V shed 8 bases and J 7 bases; nucleotides not matched to a gene: 14. The CDR3, as DNA: TGTGCCACCGCCACCCCCCTAGCGGGAGGGCCCGGCGGGGAGCTGTTTTTT. Its translation: CATATPLAGGPGGELFF.

This clone appeared once. The gene calls are TRBV27 and TRBJ2-7; D remains unclear. This CDR3 spans 17 amino acids. CDR1 MNHEY and CDR2 SMNVEV come from the germline V gene (reference sequence). V was clipped by 5 bases and J by 0 bases, with 20 bases between them. The CDR3 sequence is CASSPYSRFQSSYEQYF. In DNA, the CDR3 is TGTGCCAGCAGTCCCTACAGTCGTTTCCAGAGCTCCTACGAGCAGTACTTC.

J is TRBJ2-1 and V is TRBV10-3, with 12 bases fitting TRBD1. The J segment lost 6 bases and the V segment lost 5 bases, leaving 2 bases of the junction unmatched. Per the germline V gene, CDR1 is ENHRY and CDR2 is SYGVKD. CDR3 length equals 14 residues. CDR3 loop: CAISPGQGANEQFF. In DNA form, the CDR3 reads TGTGCCATCAGTCCGGGACAGGGGGCCAATGAGCAGTTCTTC.

V gene TRBV28 combines with J gene TRBJ1-2, with TRBD1 matching over 7 bases. There are 13 residues in the CDR3. V was pared by 4 bases and J by 3 bases, with 2 bases of the junction left unmatched. The V gene's germline CDR1 is MDHEN and CDR2 SYDVKM. Here the CDR3 reads CASSSGTDYGYTF. The DNA for the CDR3 is TGTGCCAGCAGTTCAGGGACAGACTATGGCTACACCTTC.

This chain links TRBV19 with TRBJ2-4, with 7 positions matching TRBD2. There are 13 residues in the CDR3. Germline V gene sequence: CDR1 LNHDA, CDR2 SQIVND (reference sequence). V dropped 4 bases and J dropped 9; count of bases not matched to a gene: 6. CDR3 protein: CASSTTGGTIQYF. CDR3 coding DNA: TGTGCCAGTAGTACGACCGGGGGGACCATTCAGTACTTC.

This chain uses TRBV11-3 with TRBJ2-7; tentative D call: TRBD1 (5 bases). There are 15 residues in the CDR3. Trimming removed 0 bases at V and 2 bases at J, with 11 bases between. CDR1 and CDR2 (germline): SGHNT, YENEEA. CDR3 protein: CASSLDQGSAYEQYF. In DNA, the CDR3 is TGTGCCAGCAGCTTAGATCAGGGTTCAGCCTACGAGCAGTACTTC.

The V call is TRBV11-3, the J call TRBJ2-2; D uncertain. V lost 5 bases and J 5 bases, leaving 3 bases between the germline ends. CDR3 length: 11 amino acids. Germline CDR1 reads SGHNT; CDR2 reads YENEEA. CDR3 sequence: CASSHTGELFF. The CDR3 coding sequence is TGTGCCAGCAGCCATACCGGGGAGCTGTTTTTT. Using reference TRBV11-3 and TRBJ2-2 for the parts outside the CDR3, the full variable domain is EAGVVQSPRYKIIEKKQPVAFWCNPISGHNTLYWYLQNLGQGPELLIRYENEEAVDDSQLPKDRFSAERLKGVDSTLKIQPAELGDSAVYLCASSHTGELFFGEGSRLTVL.

A few counts support this clone. The V and J genes are TRBV7-2 and TRBJ2-7; TRBD2 is a possible D gene (6 bases). Germline V gene data show CDR1 as SGHTA and CDR2 as FQGNSA. The CDR3 sequence is 16 residues long. V was clipped by 2 bases and J by 1 base, with 15 bases between them. The CDR3 sequence is CASSLSSGGLSYEQYF. The CDR3 DNA reads as TGTGCCAGCAGCTTAAGTAGCGGAGGGCTTTCCTACGAGCAGTACTTC.

The chain carries TRBV28 and TRBJ2-1; 8 nucleotides line up with TRBD1. This CDR3 region has 16 residues. V lost 2 bases and J lost 10; bases outside the gene matches: 13. The germline gives CDR1 MDHEN, CDR2 SYDVKM. CDR3 in DNA: TGTGCCAGCAGTTTAAATCGGGCAGGGGGCCGGTTGGAGCAGTTCTTC. Encoded protein: CASSLNRAGGRLEQFF. The full variable domain, rest sourced from reference TRBV28 and TRBJ2-1, is DVKVTQSSRYLVKRTGEKVFLECVQDMDHENMFWYRQDPGLGLRLIYFSYDVKMKEKGDIPEGYSVSREKKERFSLILESASTNQTSMYLCASSLNRAGGRLEQFFGPGTRLTVL.

This clone has just a few counts. This rearrangement joins TRBV4-2 to TRBJ2-5; D might be TRBD2 (5 bases). Trimming took off 1 base at V and 3 bases at J, with 9 bases between the two ends. The CDR3 is 14 residues long. The germline CDR1 and CDR2 sequences are LGHNA and YNFKEQ. The CDR3 protein is CASSQVGEKETQYF. The CDR3 nucleotides read TGTGCCAGCAGCCAAGTCGGGGAAAAAGAGACCCAGTACTTC.

In this sample, this clone turned up once. This sequence joins TRBV11-3 and TRBJ2-7, with D possibly being TRBD1 (5 bases). V was cut by 4 bases and J by 6 bases, with 13 bases left in between. Germline CDR1 SGHNT, CDR2 YENEEA. The CDR3 extends over 13 amino acids. For the CDR3, the DNA is TGTGCCAGCAGCTCCCCGGACAACCGCGAGCAGTACTTC. Residues: CASSSPDNREQYF.

For this clone: One end of the junction varies from germline; a read error may be responsible. The chain has TRBV30 and TRBJ2-7; 10 nucleotides agree with TRBD2. The CDR3 loop spans 14 amino acids. CDR1 is GTSNPN and CDR2 is SVGIG in the germline V gene (reference sequence). CDR3 sequence: CACLHSGRWYERYF. CDR3 sequence (DNA): TGTGCCTGTCTTCATAGCGGGAGGTGGTACGAGCGGTACTTC. Together with reference TRBV30 and TRBJ2-7, the CDR3 gives the full variable domain: SQTIHQWPATLVQPVGSPLSLECTVEGTSNPNLYWYRQAAGRGLQLLFYSVGIGQISSEVPQNLSASRPQDRQFILSSKKLLLSDSGFYLCACLHSGRWYERYFGPGTRLTVT.

The chain carries TRBV5-1 and TRBJ2-7; a weak D match, TRBD2 (6 bases). V lost 4 bases and J 4 bases, leaving 18 bases between the germline ends. The germline V gene encodes CDR1 SGHRS and CDR2 YFSETQ. CDR3 length: 15 amino acids. CDR3: CASSITSMGPYEQYF. The CDR3, as DNA: TGCGCCAGCAGCATCACTAGCATGGGGCCGTACGAGCAGTACTTC. Full variable domain (rest looked up from reference TRBV5-1 and TRBJ2-7): KAGVTQTPRYLIKTRGQQVTLSCSPISGHRSVSWYQQTPGQGLQFLFEYFSETQRNKGNFPGRFSGRQFSNSRSEMNVSTLELGDSALYLCASSITSMGPYEQYFGPGTRLTVT.

This clone was recorded once. This chain links TRBV6-1 with TRBJ1-5, with 8 bases that match TRBD1. Germline values: CDR1 MNHNS, CDR2 SASEGT. J was trimmed by 4 bases and V by 2 bases; bases with no gene match: 7. This CDR3 has 16 amino acids. As DNA, the CDR3 is TGTGCCAGCAGTGAATCCCTGGACAGGGCGAATCAGCCCCAGCATTTT. The encoded protein is CASSESLDRANQPQHF.